These T cell receptor beta chains were read from a single sample in a study of control samples from healthy donors and cancer patients. Some clones are missing from TCRdb's copy, which holds only in-frame ones; the method was immunoSEQ multiplex PCR. The sample has 150,000 to 200,000 clones, about 90% seen once. Input material: blood. The receptors originated from a woman between 50 and 59 years old in good health. Each CDR3 is given with its conserved first and last residue. A D gene is named only where the DNA matches it firmly. Clone size is not always given. Where it is, it says once, few, many or a class for expanded clones.

CDR3 protein | CDR3 DNA | V gene | clone size | J gene | D gene
CASSDRGSTQYF | TGTGCCAGCTCTGACAGGGGGAGTACGCAGTATTTT | TRBV28 | - | TRBJ2-3 | TRBD1
CASSLVGFLGDIQYF | TGCGCCAGCAGCTTGGTTGGGTTCCTTGGGGACATTCAGTACTTC | TRBV5-1 | - | TRBJ2-4 | -
CASSNRAGASYEQYF | TGTGCCAGCAGCAATCGTGCGGGAGCCTCCTACGAGCAGTACTTC | TRBV5-4 | many | TRBJ2-7 | TRBD2
CATSRGDRGDGNEQFF | TGTGCCACCAGCAGAGGAGACAGGGGAGATGGGAATGAGCAGTTCTTC | TRBV15 | once | TRBJ2-1 | TRBD1
CASSQGLGSYSPLHF | TGTGCCAGCAGCCAAGGGCTGGGATCTTACTCACCCCTCCACTTT | TRBV4-2 | - | TRBJ1-6 | -
CASSSPTGLNTEAFF | TGCGCCAGCAGCTCCCCGACAGGATTGAACACTGAAGCTTTCTTT | TRBV5-1 | - | TRBJ1-1 | -
CASSLYGLVETGELFF | TGTGCCAGCAGCTTATATGGACTAGTAGAGACCGGGGAGCTGTTTTTT | TRBV11-2 | - | TRBJ2-2 | TRBD2
CASSSTGGLLPYEQYF | TGTGCCAGCAGCTCAACTGGAGGACTACTCCCCTACGAGCAGTACTTC | TRBV9 | - | TRBJ2-7 | -
CASSLGGGSGANVLTF | TGTGCCAGCAGTTTGGGGGGAGGCTCTGGGGCCAACGTCCTGACTTTC | TRBV28 | - | TRBJ2-6 | -
CSVDIATSGGSEQYF | TGCAGCGTTGATATAGCGACTAGCGGGGGGAGCGAGCAGTACTTC | TRBV29-1 | - | TRBJ2-7 | TRBD2
CASSFGVYTEAFF | TGTGCCAGCAGTTTCGGGGTGTACACTGAAGCTTTCTTT | TRBV27 | - | TRBJ1-1 | -
CASSIAGPRVANVLTF | TGTGCCAGTAGTATAGCGGGGCCCCGGGTGGCCAACGTCCTGACTTTC | TRBV19 | - | TRBJ2-6 | -
CASSHSYRVYEQYF | TGTGCCAGCAGCCATAGCTACAGAGTCTACGAGCAGTACTTC | TRBV3-1/TRBV3-2 | - | TRBJ2-7 | -
CARREGRFNEQFF | TGTGCCAGACGGGAGGGTCGATTCAATGAGCAGTTCTTC | TRBV2 | - | TRBJ2-1 | TRBD2